The T cell receptor (beta chain) described here comes from a study of T cells in localized non-small cell lung cancer. This clone came up once. V lost 7 bases and J 8 bases, leaving 13 bases between the germline ends. CDR1 SGHRS and CDR2 YFSETQ come from the germline V gene. The CDR3 loop spans 12 amino acids. This table comes from immunoSEQ multiplex PCR, and its TCRdb copy is limited to in-frame clones, with some not included. The sample holds about 24,000 clones, about 94% seen once. The V call is TRBV5-1, the J call TRBJ2-1, with D perhaps TRBD2 (6 bases). Sequenced here: peripheral blood, sampled before any cancer treatment. This TCR came from a woman aged 35 to 70 with stage I lung adenocarcinoma. The CDR3 nucleotides are TGCGCCAGCGAGGCTGGCGGGGATGAGCAGTTCTTC. Encoded protein: CASEAGGDEQFF.